These 19 T cell receptor beta chains were sequenced from one sample in a study of CD8 T cells in Susac syndrome. RNA in amounts of about 0.45 to 1 ug was reverse transcribed with random hexamers. TCRdb re-called the immunoSEQ multiplex PCR reads with MiXCR, one entry per CDR3 protein. The data show approximately 80,000 distinct CDR3 sequences, 91% seen once. The sample taken for sequencing was CD8+ T cells from PBMCs. These receptors were obtained from a human donor with multiple sclerosis.

The rearrangement joins TRBV25-1 to TRBJ2-3; D might be TRBD1 (6 bases). Germline assignment: CDR1 MGHDK and CDR2 SYGVNS. The V end lost 5 bases, the J end lost 4 bases, and 22 bases lay between the germline ends. The CDR3 sequence is 17 residues long. CDR3 nucleotide sequence: TGTGCCAGCAGTCCCGTCGGGACACCTTATCAAGCAGATACGCAGTATTTT. This sequence encodes CASSPVGTPYQADTQYF.

This clonotype was recorded once. The V and J genes are TRBV19 and TRBJ1-4, with 7 bases lining up with TRBD1. CDR3 length equals 15 residues. The V gene end was trimmed by 8 bases and the J gene end by 0 bases; junction bases not matched to a gene: 6. The germline V gene has CDR1 LNHDA and CDR2 SQIVND (reference sequence). The CDR3 spells CASGQGGTTNEKLFF. The CDR3, as DNA: TGTGCCAGTGGTCAGGGGGGTACAACTAATGAAAAACTGTTTTTT.

This chain joins TRBV9 and TRBJ2-1, with 9 bases identical to TRBD2. The CDR3 is 16 residues long. The junction had 9 bases not matched to a gene; V was cut back by 0 bases and J by 8 bases. The germline V gene encodes CDR1 SGDLS and CDR2 YYNGEE. The CDR3 DNA follows: TGTGCCAGCAGCGTAGAGGCGGGAGGGCATGGGGATGAGCAGTTCTTC. This sequence encodes CASSVEAGGHGDEQFF.

The rearrangement joins TRBV30 to TRBJ2-2; D may be TRBD1 (5 bases). The CDR3 is 15 residues long. The V end lost 2 bases, the J end lost 3 bases, and 13 bases lay between the germline ends. Germline CDR1 is GTSNPN and CDR2 is SVGIG (reference sequence). The CDR3 DNA reads TGTGCCTGGAGTACCCCCATCAGGGACACCGGGGAGCTGTTTTTT. As protein: CAWSTPIRDTGELFF.

This clonotype has a single count. The chain is built from TRBV19 and TRBJ1-2; D possibly corresponds to TRBD1 (5 bases). The V end lost 3 bases, the J end lost 0 bases, and 8 bases lay between the germline ends. Germline V CDR1 and CDR2: LNHDA, SQIVND (reference sequence). The CDR3 is 14 residues long. The CDR3 region has the DNA TGTGCCAGTAGTATCCAGGGAGCTAACTATGGCTACACCTTC. Translated, it gives CASSIQGANYGYTF.

The V and J genes are TRBV4-3 and TRBJ2-3; tentatively, D is TRBD1 or TRBD2 (5 bases each). Trimming left V 4 bases short and J 6 bases short, with 26 bases between. The CDR3 runs to 18 residues. Germline V lookup: CDR1 LGHNA, CDR2 YSLEER. CDR3: CASSPELLVVGETDTQYF. The CDR3 DNA reads as TGCGCCAGCAGCCCGGAATTACTAGTAGTGGGGGAGACGGATACGCAGTATTTT.

The V and J genes are TRBV5-1 and TRBJ1-1, with a tentative D call TRBD1 (5 bases). This CDR3 region has 14 residues. The germline CDR1 and CDR2 sequences are SGHRS and YFSETQ. V gave up 1 base and J gave up 1 base, with 8 bases separating them. The CDR3 sequence: CASSLPGGNTEAFF. The CDR3 DNA reads TGCGCCAGCAGCTTGCCTGGGGGGAACACTGAAGCTTTCTTT.

The gene calls are TRBV4-3 and TRBJ1-4; unclear D gene. V lost 0 bases and J 1 base, leaving 9 bases between the germline ends. CDR3 length: 16 residues. The germline CDR1 and CDR2 sequences are LGHNA and YSLEER. The CDR3 sequence is CASSQDDRGTNEKLFF. CDR3 nucleotide sequence: TGCGCCAGCAGCCAAGACGACCGAGGAACTAATGAAAAACTGTTTTTT.

V is TRBV3-1 and J is TRBJ1-6; the D is unclear. The V and J ends lost 3 bases and 9 bases respectively, with 12 bases between them. Germline CDR1 is LGHDT and CDR2 is YNNKEL (reference sequence). This CDR3 comprises 14 residues. This CDR3 is CASSQLEGSSPLHF. The CDR3 DNA follows: TGTGCCAGCAGCCAGCTAGAGGGATCTTCACCCCTCCACTTT. The whole variable domain, filled in from reference TRBV3-1 and TRBJ1-6, reads DTAVSQTPKYLVTQMGNDKSIKCEQNLGHDTMYWYKQDSKKFLKIMFSYNNKELIINETVPNRFSPKSPDKAHLNLHINSLELGDSAVYFCASSQLEGSSPLHFGNGTRLTVT.

The CDR3 is CASSAPGQGISYEQYF. CDR3 DNA: TGTGCCAGCAGCGCTCCGGGACAGGGGATCTCCTACGAGCAGTACTTC. The chain carries TRBV2 and TRBJ2-7; TRBD1 matches 10 bases. Per the germline V gene, CDR1 is SNHLY and CDR2 is FYNNEI. J gave up 0 bases and V 6 bases, and 8 bases lay outside the gene matches. The CDR3 spans 16 residues.

The V gene is TRBV6-1, the J gene TRBJ1-1; TRBD1 matches at 8 bases. The CDR3 runs to 15 residues. The germline gives CDR1 MNHNS, CDR2 SASEGT. V was pared by 6 bases and J by 2 bases, with 8 bases of the junction left unmatched. CDR3 nucleotide sequence: TGTGCCAGCAGGCTAGGGGACAGGTTAAACACTGAAGCTTTCTTT. Translating gives CASRLGDRLNTEAFF.

V and J are TRBV27 and TRBJ2-1; the match to TRBD2 covers 9 bases. The CDR3 length is 14 residues. CDR1 and CDR2 (germline): MNHEY, SMNVEV (reference sequence). With 5 bases clipped from V and 6 bases from J, the junction kept 5 bases outside the gene matches. Here the CDR3 reads CASSVSGSGNEQFF. CDR3 DNA: TGTGCCAGCAGTGTTAGCGGGAGTGGCAATGAGCAGTTCTTC.

This clonotype was detected only once. The rearrangement uses TRBV6-1 and TRBJ2-7; TRBD2 is a possible D gene (6 bases). Germline CDR1 is MNHNS and CDR2 is SASEGT. This CDR3 comprises 16 residues. The V gene lost 0 bases and the J gene lost 1 base, with 13 bases spanning the gap. CDR3 DNA: TGTGCCAGCAGTGAAGCGCCGGCTAGCGTTTCCTACGAGCAGTACTTC. Amino acid sequence: CASSEAPASVSYEQYF.

This clonotype was seen only a few times. The chain couples TRBV4-3 to TRBJ2-7; maybe TRBD1 (7 bases). Trimming removed 4 bases from V and 2 bases from J, with 12 bases in between. This CDR3 contains 14 residues. In germline, CDR1 is LGHNA, CDR2 YSLEER. The CDR3 DNA follows: TGCGCCAGCAGCCCAGGAGGGGGCCCCTACGAGCAGTACTTC. Translation: CASSPGGGPYEQYF.

The chain links TRBV4-1 to TRBJ1-5; TRBD1 aligns across 9 bases. CDR3 length: 15 residues. The V segment lost 6 bases and the J segment 4 bases; nucleotides outside the gene matches: 7. The germline V gene encodes CDR1 MGHRA and CDR2 YSYEKL. The CDR3 bases are TGCGCCAGCAGTCCGGACAGGGGAAAGAATCAGCCCCAGCATTTT. This codes for CASSPDRGKNQPQHF.

CDR3 sequence reads: CASSFRDRDYNYGYTF. In DNA form, the CDR3 reads TGTGCCAGCAGTTTCCGGGACAGGGACTATAACTATGGCTACACCTTC. This chain links TRBV2 with TRBJ1-2, with 9 bases lining up with TRBD1. The V segment lost 5 bases and the J segment 1 base; nucleotides outside the gene matches: 8. Germline V lookup: CDR1 SNHLY, CDR2 FYNNEI. The CDR3 is made up of 16 amino acids.

The chain employs TRBV7-2 and TRBJ2-7; D gene uncertain. The CDR3 has 15 amino acids. V dropped 7 bases and J dropped 3 bases, with 19 bases sitting between them. The germline gives CDR1 SGHTA, CDR2 FQGNSA. The CDR3 is CASTPGPSDLYEQYF. The CDR3 bases are TGTGCCAGCACCCCCGGACCCTCTGACCTCTACGAGCAGTACTTC.

This clonotype appeared a few times. The J gene is TRBJ2-7, the V gene TRBV2, with 9 nucleotides matching TRBD2. With V trimmed by 6 bases and J by 2 bases, 5 bases remained unmatched. CDR1 and CDR2 (germline): SNHLY, FYNNEI. The CDR3 runs to 14 residues. CDR3 loop: CASSESGGPYEQYF. CDR3 coding DNA: TGTGCCAGCAGCGAAAGCGGGGGGCCCTACGAGCAGTACTTC.

The sample holds one count of this clonotype. The rearrangement uses TRBV7-9 and TRBJ2-1; the match to TRBD2 covers 11 bases. The CDR3 contains 17 residues. V lost 4 bases, J lost 9 bases, and 14 bases stayed unmatched. Per the germline V gene, CDR1 is SEHNR and CDR2 is FQNEAQ (reference sequence). CDR3 bases: TGTGCCAGCAGCTCCCATAGCGGGGGGGCCTTTTCGACTGAGCAGTTCTTC. Protein product: CASSSHSGGAFSTEQFF.